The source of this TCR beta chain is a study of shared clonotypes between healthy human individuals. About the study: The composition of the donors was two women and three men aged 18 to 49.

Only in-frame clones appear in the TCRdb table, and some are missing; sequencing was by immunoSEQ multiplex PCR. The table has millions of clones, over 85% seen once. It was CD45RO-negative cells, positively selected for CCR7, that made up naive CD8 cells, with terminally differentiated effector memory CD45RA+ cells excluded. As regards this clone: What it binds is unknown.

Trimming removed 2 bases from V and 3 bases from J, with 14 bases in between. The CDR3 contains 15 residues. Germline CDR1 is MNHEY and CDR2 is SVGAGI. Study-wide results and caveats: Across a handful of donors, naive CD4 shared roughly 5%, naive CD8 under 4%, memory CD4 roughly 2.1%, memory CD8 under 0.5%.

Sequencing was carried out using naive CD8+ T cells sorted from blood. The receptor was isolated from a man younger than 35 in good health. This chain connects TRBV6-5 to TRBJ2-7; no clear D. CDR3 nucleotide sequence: TGTGCCAGCAGTTACGTAGCAGGAACGGGCTACGAGCAGTACTTC. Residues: CASSYVAGTGYEQYF.